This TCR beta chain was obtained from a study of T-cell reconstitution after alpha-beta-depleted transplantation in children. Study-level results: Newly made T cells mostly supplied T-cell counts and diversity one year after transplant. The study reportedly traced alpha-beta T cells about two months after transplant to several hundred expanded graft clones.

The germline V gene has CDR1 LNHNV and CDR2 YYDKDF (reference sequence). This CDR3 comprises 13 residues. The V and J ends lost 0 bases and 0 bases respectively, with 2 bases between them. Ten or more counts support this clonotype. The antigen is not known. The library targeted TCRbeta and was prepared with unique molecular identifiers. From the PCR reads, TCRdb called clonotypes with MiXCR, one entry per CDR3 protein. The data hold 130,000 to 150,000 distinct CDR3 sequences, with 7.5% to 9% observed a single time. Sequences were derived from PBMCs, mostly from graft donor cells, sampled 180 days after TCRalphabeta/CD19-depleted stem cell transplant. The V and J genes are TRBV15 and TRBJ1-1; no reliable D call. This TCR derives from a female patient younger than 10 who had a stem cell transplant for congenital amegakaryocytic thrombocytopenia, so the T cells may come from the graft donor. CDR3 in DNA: TGTGCCACCAGCAGAGATCTGAACACTGAAGCTTTCTTT. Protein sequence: CATSRDLNTEAFF.